Below are 11 T cell receptor beta chains sequenced from a single sample in a study of CD4+ T cells in melanoma. Repertoires were generated with immunoSEQ multiplex PCR, while TCRdb's copy carries only in-frame clones and drops some. The sample includes about 50,000 clones, nearly 90% seen only once; the top ten take approximately 12%. The sample consisted of peripheral blood. All receptors derive from a human donor with melanoma.

This clone was detected only once. V usage is TRBV4-3 and J usage is TRBJ2-1; 7 bases line up with TRBD1. Germline V gene data show CDR1 as LGHNA and CDR2 as YSLEER. V trimming: 4 bases; J trimming: 3 bases; junction bases outside the gene matches: 3. CDR3 size: 14 residues. The DNA of the CDR3 is TGCGCCAGCAGCCCCCGGGACAGCTACAATGAGCAGTTCTTC. It yields the protein CASSPRDSYNEQFF.

The chain recombines TRBV28 with TRBJ1-2, with D possibly matching TRBD1 (5 bases). Trimming cost V 3 bases and J 2 bases, with 13 bases left between them. The germline gives CDR1 MDHEN, CDR2 SYDVKM. The CDR3 loop spans 15 amino acids. CDR3 residues: CASSFLDTPNYGYTF. The CDR3, as DNA: TGTGCCAGCAGTTTTTTGGACACGCCAAACTATGGCTACACCTTC.

The chain joins TRBV2 to TRBJ2-2; 10 nucleotides match TRBD1. V lost 4 bases and J lost 4; bases outside the gene matches: 3. The germline V gene has CDR1 SNHLY and CDR2 FYNNEI. CDR3 length: 15 residues. The CDR3 loop is CASSARTGGTGELFF. CDR3 nucleotides: TGTGCCAGCAGTGCCCGGACAGGGGGCACCGGGGAGCTGTTTTTT.

This clone was seen once. This chain joins TRBV6-5 and TRBJ1-2; 8 bases fit TRBD1. The ends lost 7 bases at V and 7 bases at J; junction bases unmatched: 5. CDR1 and CDR2 (germline): MNHEY, SVGAGI. This CDR3 spans 12 amino acids. CDR3 in amino acids: CASTQGAGGYTF. As DNA, the CDR3 is TGTGCCAGCACGCAGGGGGCGGGTGGCTACACCTTC.

The rearrangement uses TRBV7-2 and TRBJ1-5, with unresolved D. CDR1 SGHTA and CDR2 FQGNSA come from the germline V gene. V lost 3 bases and J lost 4, with 7 bases in between. This CDR3 is built from 13 residues. The DNA for the CDR3 is TGTGCCAGCAGCTTTCAGCTGAATCAGCCCCAGCATTTT. Its translation: CASSFQLNQPQHF.

This chain uses TRBV11-2 with TRBJ2-7, with TRBD2 matching over 8 bases. Germline-derived CDR1 and CDR2 are SGHAT and FQNNGV. J was trimmed by 0 bases and V by 4 bases; bases with no gene match: 8. The CDR3 is made up of 16 amino acids. The CDR3 coding sequence is TGTGCCAGCAGCTCTACCGGACTAGCAAGCTCCTACGAGCAGTACTTC. Its protein is CASSSTGLASSYEQYF.

V gene TRBV4-1 combines with J gene TRBJ1-1; D might be TRBD1 (5 bases). Germline V gives CDR1 MGHRA, CDR2 YSYEKL. The CDR3 is 17 residues long. V gave up 5 bases and J gave up 5 bases, with 24 bases separating them. CDR3 loop: CASSSRDPRILGTEAFF. CDR3 DNA: TGCGCCAGCAGCAGCCGGGACCCTCGCATCTTAGGGACTGAAGCTTTCTTT.

The chain carries TRBV6-6 and TRBJ2-7, with D unresolved. Germline V gene lookup returns CDR1 MNHNY and CDR2 SVGAGI (reference sequence). Trimming removed 5 bases at V and 6 bases at J, with 11 bases between. The CDR3 covers 12 residues. DNA of the CDR3: TGTGCCAGCAGTAACACAGTGCTCGAGCAGTACTTC. It specifies CASSNTVLEQYF.

V gene TRBV7-2 combines with J gene TRBJ2-3; 7 positions match TRBD1. V was clipped by 4 bases and J by 5 bases; unmatched bases: 6. Germline CDR1 is SGHTA and CDR2 is FQGNSA. This CDR3 comprises 14 residues. DNA of the CDR3: TGTGCCAGCAGCTCCGACAGGGTCCAAGATACGCAGTATTTT. Translation gives CASSSDRVQDTQYF.

Written as DNA, the CDR3 is TGTGCCAGCAGCTTAACCCTACAAGAGACCCAGTACTTC. Translation gives CASSLTLQETQYF. The V gene is TRBV5-5, the J gene TRBJ2-5; D uncertain. The CDR3 is 13 residues long. Germline CDR1 is SGHKS and CDR2 is YYEKEE (reference sequence). V was pared by 2 bases and J by 2 bases, with 7 bases between.

The V gene is TRBV27, the J gene TRBJ1-1; 9 nucleotides align to TRBD1. The CDR3 is 15 residues long. Germline V gene sequence: CDR1 MNHEY, CDR2 SMNVEV (reference sequence). Losses at the gene ends were 5 bases for V and 3 bases for J; bases not matched to a gene: 7. In nucleotides, the CDR3 is TGTGCCAGCAGTCCCTACAGGGGGCTGGACACTGAAGCTTTCTTT. It codes for CASSPYRGLDTEAFF.